Each of the 24 T cell receptor beta chains below was sequenced from the same sample in a study of OX40 agonist ivuxolimab in advanced cancers. TCRdb's table, derived via immunoSEQ multiplex PCR, lists solely in-frame clones and lacks some. The sample has 35,000 or so clones, roughly 84% seen once; the top ten hold around 20%. The sequencing used CD4+ or CD8+ T cells sorted from blood, collected in a trial of the OX40 agonist ivuxolimab. All receptors come from an adult with an advanced solid tumor such as melanoma, head and neck, liver or kidney cancer.

The CDR3 DNA follows: TGTGCCTGGAGTGTTGACGCCTATGGCTACACCTTC. Amino acids: CAWSVDAYGYTF. The V call is TRBV30, the J call TRBJ1-2; no definite D call. Trimming left V 0 bases short and J 4 bases short, with 6 bases between. The CDR3 has 12 amino acids. The V gene's germline CDR1 is GTSNPN and CDR2 SVGIG (reference sequence).

This chain connects TRBV7-2 to TRBJ1-2, with TRBD1 as a possible D gene (6 bases). This CDR3 comprises 16 residues. Per germline, CDR1 SGHTA and CDR2 FQGNSA. Trimming stripped 1 base from V and 1 base from J, with 13 bases between. The CDR3 DNA reads as TGTGCCAGCAGCTTAGACTATAGGGACATTAACTATGGCTACACCTTC. This encodes CASSLDYRDINYGYTF.

This clone occurred a few times. This sequence joins TRBV6-5 and TRBJ2-7; D possibly corresponds to TRBD1 (5 bases). V was cut by 0 bases and J by 7 bases, with 16 bases left in between. CDR3 length equals 15 residues. Germline V gives CDR1 MNHEY, CDR2 SVGAGI. The CDR3 sequence: CASSYSGGAGLEQYF. The CDR3 DNA follows: TGTGCCAGCAGTTACTCGGGTGGGGCCGGTCTGGAGCAGTACTTC.

This clone has a single count. This chain's CDR3 is CASSIEGPDQPQHF. The CDR3 bases are TGTGCCAGTAGTATAGAAGGGCCGGATCAGCCCCAGCATTTT. The chain links TRBV19 to TRBJ1-5, with D unclear. The germline CDR1 and CDR2 sequences are LNHDA and SQIVND (reference sequence). CDR3 length equals 14 residues. Deletions cut 0 bases from V and 5 bases from J, with 8 bases between.

In nucleotides, the CDR3 is TGCGCCAGCAGTGAGTCGACGGGACAGGGGGCGAGGAGCGGGGAGCTGTTTTTT. Encoded protein: CASSESTGQGARSGELFF. The gene calls are TRBV10-1 and TRBJ2-2, with 12 bases aligning to TRBD1. Germline V lookup: CDR1 WNHNN, CDR2 SYGVQD (reference sequence). This CDR3 spans 18 amino acids. J lost 7 bases, V lost 0 bases, and 9 bases had no gene match.

The rearrangement links TRBV2 to TRBJ2-1, with 8 bases fitting TRBD1. The CDR3 is 13 residues long. V was clipped by 8 bases and J by 7 bases; unmatched bases: 7. Germline CDR1 reads SNHLY; CDR2 reads FYNNEI. CDR3 protein: CASDRGIGNEQFF. The CDR3 DNA follows: TGTGCCAGCGACAGGGGTATCGGTAATGAGCAGTTCTTC.

V gene TRBV20-1 combines with J gene TRBJ2-5; no firm D call. V lost 7 bases to trimming and J lost 5 bases, with 8 bases between them. Germline lookup yields CDR1 DFQATT and CDR2 SNEGSKA (reference sequence). The CDR3 loop spans 10 amino acids. The CDR3: CSGLRETQYF. Here the CDR3 DNA reads TGCAGTGGTCTCAGGGAGACCCAGTACTTC.

The gene calls are TRBV6-1 and TRBJ2-1; D is undetermined. The CDR3 runs 14 residues. V was pared by 0 bases and J by 7 bases, with 10 bases between. Germline V gene sequence: CDR1 MNHNS, CDR2 SASEGT. Here the CDR3 DNA reads TGTGCCAGCAGTGAAGCGGACCTAAATAATGAGCAGTTCTTC. It is translated as CASSEADLNNEQFF.

This rearrangement joins TRBV7-9 to TRBJ1-3; D is ambiguous. The V gene lost 1 base and the J gene lost 3 bases, with 13 bases spanning the gap. The length of the CDR3 is 16 residues. Germline V gives CDR1 SEHNR, CDR2 FQNEAQ (reference sequence). In DNA form, the CDR3 reads TGTGCCAGCAGCTTAGGGGCACCTACACGTGGAAACACCATATATTTT. Encoded protein: CASSLGAPTRGNTIYF.

This sequence joins TRBV7-6 and TRBJ1-6; D uncertain. This CDR3 region has 13 residues. V gave up 1 base and J gave up 9 bases, with 7 bases separating them. Germline loops: CDR1 SGHVS, CDR2 FNYEAQ. The CDR3 sequence is CASSLGSASPLHF. CDR3 sequence (DNA): TGTGCCAGCAGCTTAGGTTCGGCTTCACCCCTCCACTTT.

This sequence joins TRBV5-6 and TRBJ2-1; D perhaps matches TRBD2 (7 bases). The V and J ends lost 0 bases and 9 bases respectively, with 13 bases between them. The CDR3 length is 14 residues. Germline CDR1 is SGHDT and CDR2 is YYEEEE. The CDR3 here is CASSLATGRGEQFF. CDR3 DNA sequence: TGTGCCAGCAGCTTGGCCACAGGGAGGGGTGAGCAGTTCTTC.

The genes are TRBV27 and TRBJ1-2; 7 bases map to TRBD1. CDR3 length: 15 amino acids. Trimming removed 6 bases from V and 0 bases from J; junction bases left unmatched: 7. Germline V lookup: CDR1 MNHEY, CDR2 SMNVEV (reference sequence). The DNA of the CDR3 is TGTGCCAGCAGCCCGGGACAGATATCTAACTATGGCTACACCTTC. Protein sequence: CASSPGQISNYGYTF.

The chain couples TRBV7-9 to TRBJ1-1, with TRBD1 as a possible D gene (5 bases). This CDR3 spans 13 amino acids. Germline V CDR1 and CDR2: SEHNR, FQNEAQ (reference sequence). V was trimmed by 8 bases and J by 4 bases, leaving 14 bases between them. CDR3 nucleotides: TGTGCCAGCGACCAGGGAAGGAGCACTGAAGCTTTCTTT. Translating it yields CASDQGRSTEAFF.

This clone is categorized as medium-sized. The chain uses TRBV19 and TRBJ1-1; D gene uncertain. CDR3 length: 13 amino acids. The V gene lost 3 bases and the J gene lost 4 bases, with 9 bases spanning the gap. Germline values: CDR1 LNHDA, CDR2 SQIVND (reference sequence). In DNA form, the CDR3 reads TGTGCCAGTAGTATTGGCAAGGGCACTGAAGCTTTCTTT. This encodes CASSIGKGTEAFF.

J is TRBJ2-1 and V is TRBV19; D is unclear. Between the trimmed V and J ends, which lost 3 bases and 7 bases, there was a span of 10 bases. CDR3 length equals 13 residues. Germline CDR1 LNHDA, CDR2 SQIVND (reference sequence). The CDR3 sequence: CASSMSKRNEQFF. CDR3 bases: TGTGCCAGTAGTATGTCTAAAAGGAATGAGCAGTTCTTC.

This chain connects TRBV2 to TRBJ2-2; 11 bases map to TRBD2. V was clipped by 8 bases and J by 4 bases; unmatched bases: 3. The V gene's germline CDR1 is SNHLY and CDR2 FYNNEI. This CDR3 is 14 amino acids long. CDR3 sequence (DNA): TGTGCCAGCTCGGGGACTAGCGGCACCGGGGAGCTGTTTTTT. Its protein is CASSGTSGTGELFF.

This clone is medium-sized (0.01 to 0.1%). This chain connects TRBV30 to TRBJ1-5, with D perhaps TRBD1 (6 bases). Trimming took 4 bases from V and 5 from J, leaving 18 bases between them. The CDR3 loop spans 15 amino acids. Germline V gene sequence: CDR1 GTSNPN, CDR2 SVGIG (reference sequence). DNA for the CDR3: TGTGCCTGGAAGCCTCGGGGGCGCGGTGATCAGCCCCAGCATTTT. It codes for CAWKPRGRGDQPQHF.

In this sample, this clone turned up a few times. CDR3: CASSVWTGTSTDTQYF. The CDR3 coding sequence is TGCGCCAGCAGCGTTTGGACAGGGACTAGCACAGATACGCAGTATTTT. The chain links TRBV5-1 to TRBJ2-3, with 8 nucleotides matching TRBD1. V lost 4 bases and J lost 0; bases outside the gene matches: 7. Germline CDR1 reads SGHRS; CDR2 reads YFSETQ. CDR3 length: 16 residues.

On this clone: The sample has other DNA sequences that encode this CDR3 too. The chain combines TRBV5-1 with TRBJ2-3, with TRBD1 matching over 9 bases. The J segment lost 5 bases and the V segment lost 0 bases, leaving 1 base of the junction unmatched. The CDR3 is made up of 14 amino acids. Looked up from germline, CDR1 is SGHRS and CDR2 is YFSETQ. The CDR3: CASSLGQGGDTQYF. Here the CDR3 DNA reads TGCGCCAGCAGCTTGGGACAGGGGGGAGATACGCAGTATTTT. The whole variable domain, remainder taken from reference TRBV5-1 and TRBJ2-3, is KAGVTQTPRYLIKTRGQQVTLSCSPISGHRSVSWYQQTPGQGLQFLFEYFSETQRNKGNFPGRFSGRQFSNSRSEMNVSTLELGDSALYLCASSLGQGGDTQYFGPGTRLTVL.

V usage is TRBV27 and J usage is TRBJ2-7; 8 positions match TRBD1. The V gene end was trimmed by 4 bases and the J gene end by 1 base; junction bases not matched to a gene: 3. The germline V gene has CDR1 MNHEY and CDR2 SMNVEV (reference sequence). This CDR3 is 14 amino acids long. CDR3 residues: CASSYDRGSYEQYF. The CDR3 coding sequence is TGTGCCAGCAGTTATGACAGGGGTTCCTACGAGCAGTACTTC.

The chain joins TRBV30 to TRBJ2-7, with 12 bases matching TRBD2. The V gene's germline CDR1 is GTSNPN and CDR2 SVGIG (reference sequence). With 2 bases clipped from V and 1 base from J, the junction kept 3 bases outside the gene matches. There are 15 residues in the CDR3. The CDR3 nucleotides are TGTGCCTGGAGTTCCACTAGCGGGGGGTCCTACGAGCAGTACTTC. It codes for CAWSSTSGGSYEQYF.

The chain links TRBV4-2 to TRBJ2-3; 14 bases are shared with TRBD2. This CDR3 is 16 amino acids long. V was clipped by 4 bases and J by 4 bases; unmatched bases: 4. Germline CDR1 LGHNA, CDR2 YNFKEQ. CDR3 nucleotide sequence: TGTGCCAGCAGCCTTGGGACTAGCGGGGGCGCAGATACGCAGTATTTT. It codes for CASSLGTSGGADTQYF.

The rearrangement links TRBV19 to TRBJ2-7; maybe TRBD1 (6 bases). V was cut by 5 bases and J by 2 bases, with 13 bases left in between. This CDR3 has 14 residues. Germline V lookup: CDR1 LNHDA, CDR2 SQIVND (reference sequence). In DNA, the CDR3 is TGTGCCAGTAGTCCCACAGGGTCCGCCTACGAGCAGTACTTC. Protein: CASSPTGSAYEQYF.

The chain employs TRBV7-9 and TRBJ2-3; 10 bases fit TRBD1. J was trimmed by 4 bases and V by 6 bases; bases with no gene match: 7. In germline, CDR1 is SEHNR, CDR2 FQNEAQ (reference sequence). The CDR3 loop spans 15 amino acids. The CDR3 spells CASRSRDRGSDTQYF. CDR3 DNA sequence: TGTGCCAGCAGATCCCGGGACAGGGGTTCAGATACGCAGTATTTT.